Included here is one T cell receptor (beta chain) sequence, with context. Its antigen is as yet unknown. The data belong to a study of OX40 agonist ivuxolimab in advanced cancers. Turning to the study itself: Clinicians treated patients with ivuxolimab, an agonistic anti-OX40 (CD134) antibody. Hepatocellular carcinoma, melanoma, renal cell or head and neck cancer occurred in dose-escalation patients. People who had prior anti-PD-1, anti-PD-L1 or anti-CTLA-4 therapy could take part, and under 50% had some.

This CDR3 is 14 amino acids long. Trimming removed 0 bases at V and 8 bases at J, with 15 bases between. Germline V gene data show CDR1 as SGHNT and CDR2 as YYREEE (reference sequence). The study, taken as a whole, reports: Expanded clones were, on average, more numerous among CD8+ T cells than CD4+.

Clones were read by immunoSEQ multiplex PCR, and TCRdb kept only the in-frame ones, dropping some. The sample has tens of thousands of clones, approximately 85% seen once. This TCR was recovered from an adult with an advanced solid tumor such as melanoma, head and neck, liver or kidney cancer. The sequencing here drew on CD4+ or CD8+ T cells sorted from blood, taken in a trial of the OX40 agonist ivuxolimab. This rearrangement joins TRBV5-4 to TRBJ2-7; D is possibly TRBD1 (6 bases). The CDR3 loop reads CASSLAGTPEKQYF. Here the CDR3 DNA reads TGTGCCAGCAGCTTGGCCGGGACACCCGAAAAGCAGTACTTC. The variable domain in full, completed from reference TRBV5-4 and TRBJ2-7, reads ETGVTQSPTHLIKTRGQQVTLRCSSQSGHNTVSWYQQALGQGPQFIFQYYREEENGRGNFPPRFSGLQFPNYSSELNVNALELDDSALYLCASSLAGTPEKQYFGPGTRLTVT.